The entry that follows covers one TCR beta chain sequence. The antigen remains unidentified. Patients got ipilimumab 1 mg/kg beginning 14 to 28 days post-transplant. These data are taken from a study of ipilimumab plus nivolumab after autologous stem cell transplantation. About the study: Typical patient got a handful of ipilimumab doses and seven to nine nivolumab doses (median).

TCRdb's copy holds only in-frame clones and misses some; the assay was immunoSEQ multiplex PCR. The sample lists tens of thousands of clones, nearly 95% occurring once. Germline V gene sequence: CDR1 LGHNA, CDR2 YSLEER. Trimming shortened V by 0 bases and J by 0 bases, and 5 bases separated the two germline ends. The CDR3 covers 14 residues. Study outcomes and limitations: Authors suggest TCR repertoire, Treg phenotype and gut microbiota support further study.

This TCR was sampled from a male donor with multiple myeloma. Specimen: PBMCs, collected in a trial of ipilimumab plus nivolumab as post-transplant consolidation. The rearrangement links TRBV4-3 to TRBJ1-1; D uncertain. The CDR3 region is CASSQDWVNTEAFF. The CDR3 DNA follows: TGCGCCAGCAGCCAAGATTGGGTGAACACTGAAGCTTTCTTT.